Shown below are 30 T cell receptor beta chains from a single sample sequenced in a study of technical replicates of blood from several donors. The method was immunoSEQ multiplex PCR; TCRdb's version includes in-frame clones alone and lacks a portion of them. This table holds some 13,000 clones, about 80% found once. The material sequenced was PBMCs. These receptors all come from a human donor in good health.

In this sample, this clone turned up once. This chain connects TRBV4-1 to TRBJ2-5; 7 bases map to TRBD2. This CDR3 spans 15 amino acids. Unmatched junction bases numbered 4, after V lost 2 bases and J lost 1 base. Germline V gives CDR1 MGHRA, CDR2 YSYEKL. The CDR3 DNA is TGCGCCAGCAGCCAAAATCGGGAGGTCCAAGAGACCCAGTACTTC. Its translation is CASSQNREVQETQYF.

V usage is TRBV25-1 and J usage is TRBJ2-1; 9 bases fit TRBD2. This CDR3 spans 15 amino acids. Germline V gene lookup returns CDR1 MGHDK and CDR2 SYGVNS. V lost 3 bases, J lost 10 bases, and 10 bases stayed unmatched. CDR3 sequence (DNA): TGTGCCAGCAGTGATCATCAGCGGGAGGTAGGGGAGCAGTTCTTC. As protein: CASSDHQREVGEQFF.

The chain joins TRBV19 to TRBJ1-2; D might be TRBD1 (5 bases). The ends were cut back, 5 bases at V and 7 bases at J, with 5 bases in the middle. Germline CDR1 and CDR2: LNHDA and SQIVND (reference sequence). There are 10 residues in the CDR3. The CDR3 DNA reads TGTGCCAGTAGTGACAGTGGCTACACCTTC. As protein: CASSDSGYTF.

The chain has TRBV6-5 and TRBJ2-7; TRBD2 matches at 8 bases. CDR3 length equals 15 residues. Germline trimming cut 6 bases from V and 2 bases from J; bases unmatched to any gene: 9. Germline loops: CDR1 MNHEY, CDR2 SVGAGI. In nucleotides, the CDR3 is TGTGCCAGCAGCCCCGCCGGGACTAGGGCCTACGAGCAGTACTTC. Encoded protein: CASSPAGTRAYEQYF.

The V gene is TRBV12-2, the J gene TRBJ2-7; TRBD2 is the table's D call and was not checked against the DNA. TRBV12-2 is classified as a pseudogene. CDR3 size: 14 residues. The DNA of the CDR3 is TGTGCAAGTCGCTTAAGGCGGGAGGCACGAGAGCAGTACTTC. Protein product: CASRLRREAREQYF.

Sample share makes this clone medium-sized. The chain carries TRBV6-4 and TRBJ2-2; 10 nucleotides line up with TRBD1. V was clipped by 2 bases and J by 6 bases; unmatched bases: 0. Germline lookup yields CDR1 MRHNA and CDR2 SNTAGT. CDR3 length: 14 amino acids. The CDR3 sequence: CASSDGQGAGELFF. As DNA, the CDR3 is TGTGCCAGCAGTGACGGACAGGGGGCCGGGGAGCTGTTTTTT.

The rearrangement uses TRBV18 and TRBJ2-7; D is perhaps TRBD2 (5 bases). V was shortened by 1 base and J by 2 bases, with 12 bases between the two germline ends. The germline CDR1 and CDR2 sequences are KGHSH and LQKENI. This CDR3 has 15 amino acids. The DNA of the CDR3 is TGTGCCAGCTCACCACAGCCTTCCGGGGCCTACGAGCAGTACTTC. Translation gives CASSPQPSGAYEQYF.

The CDR3 bases are TGTGCCTGGAGTAATAGCGGGGGGTCCTACGAGCAGTACTTC. The encoded protein is CAWSNSGGSYEQYF. J is TRBJ2-7 and V is TRBV30; 10 nucleotides match TRBD2. V shed 2 bases and J 1 base; nucleotides not matched to a gene: 2. Germline loops: CDR1 GTSNPN, CDR2 SVGIG (reference sequence). This CDR3 comprises 14 residues.

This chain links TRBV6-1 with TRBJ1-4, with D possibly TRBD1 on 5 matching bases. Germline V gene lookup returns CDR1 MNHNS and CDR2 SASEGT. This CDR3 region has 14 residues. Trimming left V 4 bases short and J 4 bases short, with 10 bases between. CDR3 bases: TGTGCCAGCAGTGGGACACTCAATAATGAAAAACTGTTTTTT. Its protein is CASSGTLNNEKLFF.

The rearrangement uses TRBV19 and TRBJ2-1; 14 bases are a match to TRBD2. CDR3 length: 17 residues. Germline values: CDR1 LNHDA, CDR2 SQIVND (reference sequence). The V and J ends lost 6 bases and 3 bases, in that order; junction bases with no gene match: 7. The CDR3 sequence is CASSPGLAGAIYNEQFF. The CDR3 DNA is TGTGCCAGTAGCCCGGGACTAGCGGGAGCGATCTACAATGAGCAGTTCTTC.

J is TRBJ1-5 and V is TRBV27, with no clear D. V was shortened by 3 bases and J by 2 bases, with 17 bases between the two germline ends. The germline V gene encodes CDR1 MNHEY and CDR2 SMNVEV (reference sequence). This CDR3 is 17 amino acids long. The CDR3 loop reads CASSFSGDLGRNQPQHF. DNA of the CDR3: TGTGCCAGCAGTTTCTCAGGTGATTTGGGTCGCAATCAGCCCCAGCATTTT.

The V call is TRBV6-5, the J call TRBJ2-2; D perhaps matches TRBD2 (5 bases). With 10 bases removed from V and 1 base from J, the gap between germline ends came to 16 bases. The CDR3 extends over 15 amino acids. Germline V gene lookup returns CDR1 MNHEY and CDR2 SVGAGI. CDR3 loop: CATLRGRRNTGELFF. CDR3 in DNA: TGTGCCACCTTGCGAGGGCGGAGGAACACCGGGGAGCTGTTTTTT.

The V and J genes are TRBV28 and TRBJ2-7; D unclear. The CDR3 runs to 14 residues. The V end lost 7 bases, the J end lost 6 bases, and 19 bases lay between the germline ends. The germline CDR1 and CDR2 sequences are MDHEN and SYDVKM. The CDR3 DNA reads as TGTGCCAGCACCCCCCAACTGCAGGTCGGCGAGCAGTACTTC. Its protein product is CASTPQLQVGEQYF.

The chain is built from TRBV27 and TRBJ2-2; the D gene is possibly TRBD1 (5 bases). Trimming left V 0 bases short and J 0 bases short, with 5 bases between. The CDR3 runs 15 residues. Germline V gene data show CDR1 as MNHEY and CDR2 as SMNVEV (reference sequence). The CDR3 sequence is CASSLSTANTGELFF. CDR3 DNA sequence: TGTGCCAGCAGTTTATCGACAGCGAACACCGGGGAGCTGTTTTTT.

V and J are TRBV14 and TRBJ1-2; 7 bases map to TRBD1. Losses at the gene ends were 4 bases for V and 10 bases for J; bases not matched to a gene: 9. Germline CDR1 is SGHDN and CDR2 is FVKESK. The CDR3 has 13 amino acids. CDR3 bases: TGTGCCAGCAGCCGCAGGCCAGGGGGAGACTACACCTTC. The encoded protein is CASSRRPGGDYTF.

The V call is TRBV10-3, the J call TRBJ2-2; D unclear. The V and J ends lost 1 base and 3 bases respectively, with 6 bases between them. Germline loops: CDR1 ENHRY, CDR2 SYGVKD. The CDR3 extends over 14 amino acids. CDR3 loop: CAISELVDTGELFF. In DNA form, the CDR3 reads TGTGCCATCAGTGAGTTAGTGGACACCGGGGAGCTGTTTTTT.

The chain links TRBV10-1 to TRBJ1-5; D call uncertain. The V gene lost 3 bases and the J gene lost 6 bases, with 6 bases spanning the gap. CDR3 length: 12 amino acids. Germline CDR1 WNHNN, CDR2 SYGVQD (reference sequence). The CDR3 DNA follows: TGCGCCAGCAGTGAAAACGGTCAGCCCCAGCATTTT. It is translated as CASSENGQPQHF.

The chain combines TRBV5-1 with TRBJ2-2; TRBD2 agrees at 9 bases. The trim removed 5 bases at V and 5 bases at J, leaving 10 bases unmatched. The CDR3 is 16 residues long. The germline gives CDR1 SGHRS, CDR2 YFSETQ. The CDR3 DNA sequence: TGCGCCAGCAGTTTTCTTAGCGGGAGTAGAACCGGGGAGCTGTTTTTT. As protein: CASSFLSGSRTGELFF.

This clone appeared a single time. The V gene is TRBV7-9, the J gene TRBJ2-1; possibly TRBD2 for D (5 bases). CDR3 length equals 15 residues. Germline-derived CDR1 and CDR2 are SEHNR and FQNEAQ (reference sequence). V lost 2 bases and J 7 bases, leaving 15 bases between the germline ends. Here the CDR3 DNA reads TGTGCCAGCAGCTTACTCGGGAACCGCCAAAATGAGCAGTTCTTC. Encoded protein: CASSLLGNRQNEQFF.

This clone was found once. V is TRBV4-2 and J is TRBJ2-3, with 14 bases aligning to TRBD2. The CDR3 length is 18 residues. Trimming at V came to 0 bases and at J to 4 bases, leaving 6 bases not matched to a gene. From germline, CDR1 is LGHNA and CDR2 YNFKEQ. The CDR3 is CASSQEGRLAGGPDTQYF. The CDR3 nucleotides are TGTGCCAGCAGCCAAGAGGGGAGACTAGCGGGAGGGCCAGATACGCAGTATTTT.

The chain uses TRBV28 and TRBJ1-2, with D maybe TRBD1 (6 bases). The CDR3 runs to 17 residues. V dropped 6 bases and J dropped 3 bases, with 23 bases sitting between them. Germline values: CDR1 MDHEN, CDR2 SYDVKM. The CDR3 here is CASSRPVGSAGDYGYTF. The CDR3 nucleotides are TGTGCCAGCAGCCGTCCTGTAGGGTCGGCAGGGGACTATGGCTACACCTTC.

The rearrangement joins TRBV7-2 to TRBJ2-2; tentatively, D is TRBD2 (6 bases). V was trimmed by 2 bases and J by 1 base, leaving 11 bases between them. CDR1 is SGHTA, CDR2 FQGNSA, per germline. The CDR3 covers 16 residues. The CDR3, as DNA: TGTGCCAGCAGCTTACATCAAGCGGGGAACACCGGGGAGCTGTTTTTT. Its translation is CASSLHQAGNTGELFF.

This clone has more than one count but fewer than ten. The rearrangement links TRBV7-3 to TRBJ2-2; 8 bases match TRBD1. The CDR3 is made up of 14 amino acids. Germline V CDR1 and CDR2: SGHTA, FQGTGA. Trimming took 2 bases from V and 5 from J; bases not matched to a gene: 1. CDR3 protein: CASSLQGATGELFF. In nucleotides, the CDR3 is TGTGCCAGCAGCTTACAGGGGGCAACCGGGGAGCTGTTTTTT.

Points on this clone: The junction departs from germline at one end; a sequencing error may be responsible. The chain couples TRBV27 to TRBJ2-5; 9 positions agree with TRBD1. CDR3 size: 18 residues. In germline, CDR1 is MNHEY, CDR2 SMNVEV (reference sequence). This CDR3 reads CASSLISGTGSYQETQYF. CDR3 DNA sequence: TGTGCCAGCAGTTTAATCTCCGGGACAGGGTCCTACCAGGAGACCCAGTACTTC.

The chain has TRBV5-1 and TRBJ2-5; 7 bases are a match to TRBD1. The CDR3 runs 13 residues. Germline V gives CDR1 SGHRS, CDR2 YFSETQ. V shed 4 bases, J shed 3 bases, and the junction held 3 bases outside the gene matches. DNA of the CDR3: TGCGCCAGCAGCCTCCAGGGGGAAGAGACCCAGTACTTC. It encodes CASSLQGEETQYF.

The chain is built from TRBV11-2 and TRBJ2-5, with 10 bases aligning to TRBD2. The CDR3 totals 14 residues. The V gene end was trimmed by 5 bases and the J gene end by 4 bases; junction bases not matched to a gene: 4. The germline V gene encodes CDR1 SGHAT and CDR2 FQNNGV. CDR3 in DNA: TGTGCCAGCAGCGTACGACTAGCGGGAGAGACCCAGTACTTC. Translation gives CASSVRLAGETQYF.

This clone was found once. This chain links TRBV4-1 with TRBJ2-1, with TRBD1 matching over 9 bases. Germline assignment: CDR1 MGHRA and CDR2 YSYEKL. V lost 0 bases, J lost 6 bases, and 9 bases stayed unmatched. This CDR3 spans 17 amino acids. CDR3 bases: TGCGCCAGCAGCCAAGATCCGGGACAGGGAGTCCCCAATGAGCAGTTCTTC. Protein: CASSQDPGQGVPNEQFF.

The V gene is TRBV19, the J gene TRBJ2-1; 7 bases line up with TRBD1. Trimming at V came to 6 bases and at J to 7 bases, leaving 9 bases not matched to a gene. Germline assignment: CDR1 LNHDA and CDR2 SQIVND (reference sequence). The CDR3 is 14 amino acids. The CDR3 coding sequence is TGTGCCAGTAGACGTCAGGGGGACAATAATGAGCAGTTCTTC. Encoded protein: CASRRQGDNNEQFF. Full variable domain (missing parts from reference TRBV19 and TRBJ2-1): DGGITQSPKYLFRKEGQNVTLSCEQNLNHDAMYWYRQDPGQGLRLIYYSQIVNDFQKGDIAEGYSVSREKKESFPLTVTSAQKNPTAFYLCASRRQGDNNEQFFGPGTRLTVL.

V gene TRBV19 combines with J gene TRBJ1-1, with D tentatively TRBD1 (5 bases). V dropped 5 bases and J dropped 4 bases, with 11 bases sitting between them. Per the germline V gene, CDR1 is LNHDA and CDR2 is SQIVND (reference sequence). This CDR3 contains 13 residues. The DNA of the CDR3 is TGTGCCAGTAGTCGACAGCTTCCCACTGAAGCTTTCTTT. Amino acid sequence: CASSRQLPTEAFF.

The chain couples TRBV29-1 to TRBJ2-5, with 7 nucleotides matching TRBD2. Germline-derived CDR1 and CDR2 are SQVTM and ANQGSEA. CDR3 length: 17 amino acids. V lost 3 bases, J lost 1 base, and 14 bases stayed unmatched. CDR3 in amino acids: CSVDFHIGRVVQETQYF. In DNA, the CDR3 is TGCAGCGTTGATTTTCACATAGGGAGGGTCGTCCAAGAGACCCAGTACTTC.